The present T cell receptor (beta chain) was sequenced within a study of vaccination effects on CD4 cells after COVID-19. On this clone: The antigen is unknown.

Assay: immunoSEQ multiplex PCR; the TCRdb copy retains only in-frame clones and omits some. The data contain tens of thousands of clones, roughly four fifths of them singletons. Expansion with viral peptide pools was applied to antigen-specific CD4+ T cells by the ViraFEST assay prior to sequencing. Once cultured for nine to ten days, the cells underwent separation to obtain CD4+ T cells. The ends were cut back, 5 bases at V and 7 bases at J, with 14 bases in the middle. Per the germline V gene, CDR1 is LNHDA and CDR2 is SQIVND (reference sequence). There are 14 residues in the CDR3. Here the sequenced sample was CD4+ T cells from PBMCs cultured with HCoV-229E spike peptides, taken before COVID-19 vaccination. The chain has TRBV19 and TRBJ2-2; tentative D call: TRBD1 (6 bases). The origin of this receptor is a human donor who received a COVID-19 vaccine. The CDR3 DNA is TGTGCCAGTAGTGCCCCAGGGGTGCACGGGGAGCTGTTTTTT. Protein product: CASSAPGVHGELFF.